A selection of T cell receptor beta chains follows, all from one sample in a study of lymphopenia after photon versus proton radiotherapy. The protocol was immunoSEQ multiplex PCR, while the TCRdb copy is restricted to in-frame clones and leaves out a portion. The table records 25,000 to 30,000 clones, more than 75% of them present only once. Sequences were derived from peripheral blood, sampled from a patient treated with proton-based radiotherapy. Every receptor here comes from a woman between 55 and 75 years old with cholangiocarcinoma. Some clones in this sample may be carry-over from other donors' samples. Both conserved end residues are part of each CDR3. The D gene is left open where the match is weak. Size values are once, few and many counts, or a class for expanded clones, and some rows have none.

d_gene	v_gene	j_gene	abundance	CDR3nt	CDR3aa
TRBD2	TRBV7-9	TRBJ2-1	.	TGTGCCAGCAGTCTGGGACTAGCGGGAGGGAGCTCCTACAATGAGCAGTTCTTC	CASSLGLAGGSSYNEQFF
.	TRBV5-6	TRBJ1-6	.	TGTGCCAGCAGCGGGGGGACCGGGCGGTATAATTCACCCCTCCACTTT	CASSGGTGRYNSPLHF
.	TRBV27	TRBJ1-2	.	TGTGCCAGCAGACGGGGGACAAACTATGGCTACACCTTC	CASRRGTNYGYTF
.	TRBV20-1	TRBJ1-4	.	TGCAGTGCTAGGAACAATGAAAAACTGTTTTTT	CSARNNEKLFF
.	TRBV7-8	TRBJ2-1	.	TGTGCCAGCAGCTTAGACGGGGCGGGCCGATACAATGAGCAGTTCTTC	CASSLDGAGRYNEQFF
.	TRBV5-6	TRBJ1-5	few	TGTGCCAGCAGCGTCCGGGAGGATCAGCCCCAGCATTTT	CASSVREDQPQHF
TRBD1	TRBV5-1	TRBJ2-3	.	TGCGCCAGCAGCTTGGCGGGACAGGGCGCAGATACGCAGTATTTT	CASSLAGQGADTQYF
.	TRBV5-6	TRBJ1-5	.	TGTGCCAGCAGTGAGGGCGGCAGGGGTGGTTATGTGGGAGCCCAGCATTTT	CASSEGGRGGYVGAQHF
TRBD1	TRBV7-9	TRBJ2-5	.	TGTGCCAGCCAACAGGGGCCCCATCATAAAGAGACCCAGTACTTC	CASQQGPHHKETQYF
.	TRBV5-4	TRBJ2-7	.	TGTGCCAGCAGCCCTGGGCAGGGGGGGTTTTACGAGCAGTACTTC	CASSPGQGGFYEQYF
.	TRBV7-2	TRBJ2-4	.	TGTGCCAGCACCAACAGGGGAGGAGCCAAAAACATTCAGTACTTC	CASTNRGGAKNIQYF
TRBD2	TRBV5-4	TRBJ2-5	.	TGTGCCAGCAGCAAATCCGGGACTAGCGTATCCCTCCAGTACTTC	CASSKSGTSVSLQYF
TRBD1	TRBV7-2	TRBJ1-3	.	TGTGCCAGCAGCCCGTGGGGGACAGGGGGCTCCGGAAACACCATATATTTT	CASSPWGTGGSGNTIYF
TRBD1	TRBV19	TRBJ2-7	.	TGTGCCAGTAGAGGACAGGGGTTCTGGAACGAGCAGTACTTC	CASRGQGFWNEQYF
.	TRBV5-4	TRBJ2-7	.	TGTGCCAGCAGCTTCTCGGGCGGCCTCTCCTACGAGCAGTACTTC	CASSFSGGLSYEQYF
TRBD1	TRBV7-9	TRBJ1-2	.	TGTGCCAGCAGCCTTCCTTGGGGACAGGGGTATGGCTACACCTTC	CASSLPWGQGYGYTF
.	TRBV18	TRBJ1-1	.	TGTGCCAGCTCAAGACAGGAGAACACTGAAGCTTTCTTT	CASSRQENTEAFF
.	TRBV18	TRBJ2-5	.	TGTGCCAGCTCACCCCCGGGATTGGAGACCCAGTACTTC	CASSPPGLETQYF
TRBD1	TRBV27	TRBJ1-6	.	TGTGCCAGCAGTAGACAGGGGGCGAATTCACCCCTCCACTTT	CASSRQGANSPLHF
.	TRBV7-2	TRBJ2-4	.	TGTGCCAGCAGCATCCACAAAAACATTCAGTACTTC	CASSIHKNIQYF
.	TRBV2	TRBJ1-1	.	TGTGCCAGCCTAGAGAACACTGAAGCTTTCTTT	CASLENTEAFF
.	TRBV19	TRBJ2-7	.	TGTGCCAGTAGCCGCCGGACGCCAGCCTACGAGCAGTACTTC	CASSRRTPAYEQYF
TRBD2	TRBV18	TRBJ2-5	.	TGTGCCAGCTCACGCCGGGGACAGACACCCCTGGTGGGACTAGCGGGAGAGGAGACCCAGTACTTC	CASSRRGQTPLVGLAGEETQYF
.	TRBV30	TRBJ2-2	.	TGTGCCTGGAGACTTGTGACGCCCCGGGAGCTGTTTTTT	CAWRLVTPRELFF
TRBD1	TRBV9	TRBJ1-3	.	TGTGCCAGCAGCGTTGGCGGGACAGGATACTCTGGAAACACCATATATTTT	CASSVGGTGYSGNTIYF
.	TRBV7-9	TRBJ1-5	.	TGTGCCAGCAGCATCGACGGAGATCAGCCCCAGCATTTT	CASSIDGDQPQHF
.	TRBV27	TRBJ1-2	.	TGTGCCAGCAGTTTAAACCGGGTTAACTATGGCTACACCTTC	CASSLNRVNYGYTF
TRBD1	TRBV6-1	TRBJ2-1	.	TGTGCCAGCAGTGAGAGAGACAGGGTTCGGTCGCACAATGAGCAGTTCTTC	CASSERDRVRSHNEQFF
.	TRBV2	TRBJ1-5	.	TGTGCCAGCAGCTCGCCGTTGGGGGTACGCAATCAGCCCCAGCATTTT	CASSSPLGVRNQPQHF
.	TRBV7-8	TRBJ1-5	.	TGTGCCAGCAGCTTAAATGGGTTGTATAGCAATCAGCCCCAGCATTTT	CASSLNGLYSNQPQHF
.	TRBV2	TRBJ1-1	.	TGTGCCAGCAGTGAATTGAACCTCCCGAACACTGAAGCTTTCTTT	CASSELNLPNTEAFF
TRBD1	TRBV5-4	TRBJ2-7	.	TGTGCCAGCAGCGCTGGACAGGGAACCTACGAGCAGTACTTC	CASSAGQGTYEQYF
.	TRBV9	TRBJ1-1	.	TGTGCCAGCAGCGTAGTAGTGGTGAACACTGAAGCTTTCTTT	CASSVVVVNTEAFF
.	TRBV29-1	TRBJ2-1	once	TGCAGCGTTGAGTGGGCTAGCGTGGCCAATGAGCAGTTCTTC	CSVEWASVANEQFF
TRBD1	TRBV7-9	TRBJ1-4	.	TGTGCCAGCAGGGGACAGGATAATGAAAAACTGTTTTTT	CASRGQDNEKLFF
TRBD2	TRBV7-7	TRBJ2-2	.	TGTGCTAGCAGCTTATTGGCGGCGGGGGTTAACACCGGGGAGCTGTTTTTT	CASSLLAAGVNTGELFF
.	TRBV7-2	TRBJ1-5	.	TGTGCCAGCAGCTTAGCAGGCTGGGGAGAGCCCCAGCATTTT	CASSLAGWGEPQHF
.	TRBV15	TRBJ2-4	.	TGTGCCACCAGCAGCTACGGGGCGGAAAACATTCAGTACTTC	CATSSYGAENIQYF
.	TRBV7-2	TRBJ2-7	.	TGTGCCAGCAGCGTACAGGGTGAGGACGAGCAGTACTTC	CASSVQGEDEQYF
TRBD2	TRBV28	TRBJ2-5	.	TGTGCCAGCAATACTAGCGGGTCAAGAGGGAAGACCCAGTACTTC	CASNTSGSRGKTQYF
TRBD1	TRBV12-5	TRBJ1-3	.	TGTGCTAGTGGTTTGGCGACAGGGGCCATCTCTGGAAACACCATATATTTT	CASGLATGAISGNTIYF
.	TRBV7-9	TRBJ2-2	.	TGTGCCAGCAGCTTAACGGTACGGATAAACACCGGGGAGCTGTTTTTT	CASSLTVRINTGELFF
TRBD1	TRBV7-7	TRBJ1-2	once	TGTGCCAGCAGCCCACAGGGGGCTGGATATGGCTACACCTTC	CASSPQGAGYGYTF
TRBD1	TRBV27	TRBJ2-7	.	TGTGCCAGCAGTAACCCCCGGGACAGCAACCGCTACGAGCAGTACTTC	CASSNPRDSNRYEQYF